This T cell receptor beta chain was observed in a study of shared clonotypes between healthy human individuals. CDR3 length: 13 amino acids. V gave up 5 bases and J gave up 11 bases, with 13 bases separating them. Per germline, CDR1 SGHTA and CDR2 FQGTGA. Sequencing was performed with immunoSEQ multiplex PCR; in TCRdb, only in-frame clones are kept and a portion is missing. The sample lists about 960,000 clones; 60% to 85% were seen once. V and J are TRBV7-3 and TRBJ2-6; the D is unclear. The source of this sequence is a young man in good health. The sample comprised memory CD4+ T cells sorted from blood. Described subset: CD45RA-negative fraction. The CDR3 sequence: CASSIQFGDVLTF. The CDR3 DNA reads TGTGCCAGCAGCATACAGTTTGGGGACGTCCTGACTTTC.